In this sample, the clone carrying this T cell receptor delta chain turned up a few times. Its specificity is not known. This sample was taken from a study of Vδ1+ human thymocytes. Study conclusions and caveats: Thymic TRG and TRD repertoires appeared highly polyclonal.

Losses at the gene ends were 0 bases for V and 2 bases for J; bases not matched to a gene: 14. Germline lookup yields CDR1 TSWWSYY and CDR2 QGS. The CDR3 totals 19 residues. The template was reverse-transcribed extracted RNA. Multiplex PCR used pooled V-gene forward primers and a constant-region reverse primer to amplify CDR3s. TCRdb used CATT to re-call clones from the multiplex PCR reads. The table records roughly 55,000 delta-chain clones, around 15% of them present only once. After alphabeta T cell depletion, CD3+ Vdelta1+ Vdelta2- thymocytes were sorted. This clonotype was obtained from a boy in the first two years of life who had congenital heart surgery. Material: Vdelta1+ gamma-delta thymocytes from the thymus. Subset described: FACS-sorted CD3+ TCRalphabeta- TCRVdelta1+ TCRVdelta2- thymocytes. V gene TRDV1 combines with J gene TRDJ1, with TRDD3 matching over 8 bases. As DNA, the CDR3 is TGTGCTCTTGGGGAACTGGGGGACCTAATCCTGGGGGAGACCGATAAACTCATCTTT. This translates into CALGELGDLILGETDKLIF.